This T cell receptor beta chain comes out of a study of human T cells and chemical hapten exposure. The CDR3 is made up of 16 amino acids. J lost 4 bases, V lost 0 bases, and 5 bases had no gene match. Germline V gene sequence: CDR1 MNHEY, CDR2 SVGEGT. Documented time point: patch test 1, 2 weeks after DPC sensitization. The treatment denotes: therapeutic diphenylcyclopropenone sensitization with weekly scalp DPC. Ahead of applying each patch test, blood was sampled. TCRdb analysed the RACE reads with MiXCR anew, one entry per CDR3 protein. The table records around 150,000 distinct CDR3 sequences, 14% of them present only once. This clonotype showed up just a few times.

Sequences were derived from whole blood, sampled in connection with sensitization to the hapten diphenylcyclopropenone (DPC). The chain joins TRBV6-2 or TRBV6-3 to TRBJ2-3; the match to TRBD2 covers 9 bases. The sequence was obtained from a woman aged 30 to 39 with alopecia areata. Some clones in this sample may be carry-over from other donors' samples. Here the CDR3 DNA reads TGTGCCAGCAGTTACTCGGCTAGCGGGAAACCAGATACGCAGTATTTT. This codes for CASSYSASGKPDTQYF.